This note documents a single T cell receptor beta chain sequence. This clonotype was counted at least ten times. Its antigen has not been determined. Per-nucleotide qualities are absent, and no much larger clonotype sits a single base away. A library made for alpha chains picked up this beta chain off target, so its size means little. This sample is drawn from a study of spatial heterogeneity in lung cancer (dated by TCRdb to between 2017 and 2020). Looking at the study overall: Beta-chain transcripts were consistently detected in greater numbers than alpha-chain transcripts, which likely reflects a higher abundance of beta-chain transcripts. A strong correlation was found between TCR transcript counts in tumor regions and a T cell transcriptional module score from matched bulk RNA-seq. In the raw uncorrected reads, each unique combination of TCR and UMI appeared more than ten times on average. TCR alpha and beta repertoires were quantitatively compared across multiple tumor regions, matched nontumor lung and blood in non-small cell lung cancer. TCR repertoire features were related to nonsynonymous mutation counts determined by whole-exome sequencing of tumor tissue. Both alpha and beta chains were TCR-sequenced in around 220 tumor regions, under 70 matched nontumor lung samples and roughly 54 PBMC samples obtained at surgery.

Sample time point, as interpreted from the label and publication: sample taken at primary tumor resection. Samples were obtained from approximately 70 patients with early-stage, untreated non-small cell lung cancer from the lung TRACERx cohort. For TCR sequencing, whole RNA was extracted from tumor and nontumor lung tissue, or from cryopreserved PBMC samples, and no cell sorting was done. Only patients with enough RNA available from two or more tumor regions were chosen for TCR sequencing. Before being selected, tumor and adjacent nontumor lung specimens were reviewed by a lung pathologist. Deletion took 2 bases off V and 4 bases off J, with a span of 2 bases between the germline ends. CDR1 and CDR2 are read off the germline V gene as MDHEN and SYDVKM. The CDR3 holds 11 amino acids from the cysteine to the phenylalanine. Just the 33-base CDR3 DNA is kept, in frame starting at base 1. Points the paper makes about the study in general: TCR-seq coverage of tumor T cells was estimated at only roughly 6.6% for alpha chains and around 13% for beta chains. Additional single-cell paired TCR alpha and beta sequencing was considered necessary to confirm, at a functional level, the hypothesis that regional TCRs recognize regional mutations. Counts of ubiquitous and regional expanded TCRs were found to correlate with counts of ubiquitous and regional nonsynonymous mutations, respectively. The tumor nonsynonymous mutation count correlated with the number of expanded intratumoral alpha and beta TCRs.

The library was generated by 5' RACE. The sequencing machine was a NextSeq 500. To allow correction of PCR and sequencing errors, the TCR library protocol tagged every TCR cDNA molecule with a unique molecular identifier. As for the authors' bioinformatics: TCR identification, UMI-based error correction and CDR3 extraction were all carried out with Decombinator tools. Expanded TCRs were defined as those above a frequency of 2 per 1,000, corresponding to the top 1% of the tumor frequency distribution. Expanded tumor TCRs were classed as regional if statistically deemed absent (corrected P<0.05) from at least one tumor region, otherwise ubiquitous. Renyi diversity was calculated using the R vegan package after each repertoire was subsampled 100 times to 5,000 TCRs. To build CDR3 similarity networks, amino acid triplet string-kernel similarity was used, and CDR3s were connected when their pairwise similarity was above 0.82. The raw public reads went through TCRdb reprocessing: fastp at Q25, MiXCR clone calling, in-frame beta chains kept. A single entry per CDR3 protein holds the most common genes and DNA from its merged rows. The V and J calls reflect TCRdb's pipeline rather than the authors' work. A total of about 14,000 distinct CDR3 sequences appear in this sample, 4% to 5% of them only once. Jointly, the top ten make up about 16% of the sample.

The receptor was derived from a female donor with early-stage non-small cell lung cancer. Sequenced material: lung tumor tissue, taken at surgery. The rearrangement joined TRBV28 to TRBJ1-2; no confident D gene assignment can be made. CDR3 region: CASSLRYGYTF. At the DNA level, the sequence is TGTGCCAGCAGTTTACGCTATGGCTACACCTTC.